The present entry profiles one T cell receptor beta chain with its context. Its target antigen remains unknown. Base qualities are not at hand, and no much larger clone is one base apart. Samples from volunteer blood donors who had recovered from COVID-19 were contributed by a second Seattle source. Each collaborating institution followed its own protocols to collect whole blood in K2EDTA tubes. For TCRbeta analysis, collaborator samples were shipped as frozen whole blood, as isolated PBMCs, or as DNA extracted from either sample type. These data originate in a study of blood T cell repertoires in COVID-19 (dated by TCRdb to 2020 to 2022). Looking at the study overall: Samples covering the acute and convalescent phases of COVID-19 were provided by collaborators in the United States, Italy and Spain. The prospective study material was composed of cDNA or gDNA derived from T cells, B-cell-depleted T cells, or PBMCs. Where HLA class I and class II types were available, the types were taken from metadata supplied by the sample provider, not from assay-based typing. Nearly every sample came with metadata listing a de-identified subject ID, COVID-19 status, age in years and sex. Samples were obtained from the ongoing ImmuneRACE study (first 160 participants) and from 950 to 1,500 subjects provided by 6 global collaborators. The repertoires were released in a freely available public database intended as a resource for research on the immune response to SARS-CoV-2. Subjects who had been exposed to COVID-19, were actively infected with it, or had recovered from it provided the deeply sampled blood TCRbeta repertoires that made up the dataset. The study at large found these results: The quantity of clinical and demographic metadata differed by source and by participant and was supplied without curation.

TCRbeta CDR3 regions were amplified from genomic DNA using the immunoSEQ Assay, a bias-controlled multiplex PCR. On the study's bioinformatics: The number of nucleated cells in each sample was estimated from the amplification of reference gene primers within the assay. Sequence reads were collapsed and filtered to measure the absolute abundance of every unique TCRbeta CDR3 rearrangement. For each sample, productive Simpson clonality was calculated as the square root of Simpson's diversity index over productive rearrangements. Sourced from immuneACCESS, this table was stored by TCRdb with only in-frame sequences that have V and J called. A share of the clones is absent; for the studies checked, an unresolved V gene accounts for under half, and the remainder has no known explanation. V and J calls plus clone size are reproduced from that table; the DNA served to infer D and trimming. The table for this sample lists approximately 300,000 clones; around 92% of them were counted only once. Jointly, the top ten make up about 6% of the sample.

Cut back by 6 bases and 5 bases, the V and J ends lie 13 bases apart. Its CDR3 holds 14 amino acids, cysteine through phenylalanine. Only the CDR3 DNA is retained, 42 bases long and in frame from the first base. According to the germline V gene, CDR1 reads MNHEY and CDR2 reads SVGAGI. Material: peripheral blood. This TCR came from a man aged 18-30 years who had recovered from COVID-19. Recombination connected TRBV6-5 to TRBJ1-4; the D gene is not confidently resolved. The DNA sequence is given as TGTGCCAGCAGACCCGGAGTTAACAATGAAAAACTGTTTTTT. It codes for CASRPGVNNEKLFF.